This T cell receptor (beta chain) was profiled in a study of T-cell memory formation after mild COVID-19. The overall study: Largely, the TCR clusters proved donor specific. Whole-study results and caveats: Pre-infection memory harbored some responding clones, suggesting cross-reactive memory joined. Among clones contracting day 15 to 85, CD4/CD8 was balanced, whereas later expanders leaned CD4+.

cDNA libraries for TCR alpha and TCR beta, carrying sample barcodes and UMIs, came from 5'RACE with constant-segment primers. TCRdb analysed the 5' RACE reads with MiXCR anew, one entry per CDR3 protein. This table has hundreds of thousands of distinct CDR3 sequences, around 28% appearing once. The germline gives CDR1 SGHRS, CDR2 YFSETQ. V lost 4 bases and J 6 bases, leaving 18 bases between the germline ends. This CDR3 contains 15 residues. In this sample, this clonotype turned up a few times. Its antigen is not identified. The receptor comes from an adult woman who had mild COVID-19 (a few samples of this study predate the infection). Cell type and time point are not known. The chain joins TRBV5-1 to TRBJ2-3; possibly TRBD1 or TRBD2 for D (5 bases each). Input material: PBMCs or a T cell subset sorted from them (not recorded which). DNA of the CDR3: TGCGCCAGCAGCCCCGCGATGGGGGATTCGGATACGCAGTATTTT. Its protein product is CASSPAMGDSDTQYF.